These 15 T cell receptor beta chains came from one sample sequenced in a study of blood T cell repertoires in COVID-19. Repertoires were generated with immunoSEQ multiplex PCR, while TCRdb's copy carries only in-frame clones and drops some. The sample carries 120,000 or so clones, 60% to 85% recorded once. The sample consisted of peripheral blood. The receptor source for this set is a human donor with acute or convalescent COVID-19. The donor label of this sample is uncertain.

The V call is TRBV9, the J call TRBJ1-4, with 8 nucleotides matching TRBD1. J gave up 3 bases and V 4 bases, and 8 bases lay outside the gene matches. There are 16 residues in the CDR3. Germline V gene lookup returns CDR1 SGDLS and CDR2 YYNGEE. DNA of the CDR3: TGTGCCAGCAGCCCACAGGGGGGGATGGCTAATGAAAAACTGTTTTTT. Translated, it gives CASSPQGGMANEKLFF.

The chain combines TRBV7-2 with TRBJ2-3, with D unclear. Per the germline V gene, CDR1 is SGHTA and CDR2 is FQGNSA. The CDR3 totals 14 residues. The V and J ends lost 2 bases and 2 bases respectively, with 8 bases between them. The CDR3 DNA reads as TGTGCCAGCAGCTTAATGAGTGACACAGATACGCAGTATTTT. Protein: CASSLMSDTDTQYF.

J is TRBJ1-5 and V is TRBV15; D not certain. In germline, CDR1 is LNHNV, CDR2 YYDKDF (reference sequence). With 4 bases removed from V and 1 base from J, the gap between germline ends came to 11 bases. CDR3 length equals 15 residues. The CDR3 protein is CATSNEGRSNQPQHF. The CDR3 DNA sequence: TGTGCCACCAGCAACGAGGGAAGAAGCAATCAGCCCCAGCATTTT.

The chain links TRBV21-1 to TRBJ1-5; the tabulated D call, TRBD1, remains unverified against the DNA. TRBV21-1 is designated a pseudogene. The CDR3 totals 15 residues. CDR3 residues: CASSKGRYSNQPQHF. The CDR3 region has the DNA TGTGCCAGCAGCAAAGGCAGATATAGCAATCAGCCCCAGCATTTT.

The chain joins TRBV6-6 to TRBJ2-5; 9 bases align to TRBD1. Trimming took 5 bases from V and 4 from J; bases not matched to a gene: 14. The CDR3 consists of 17 residues. In germline, CDR1 is MNHNY, CDR2 SVGAGI (reference sequence). The CDR3 coding sequence is TGTGCCAGCAGTCACAGGGGGCAGCTGATTTCAGTAGAGACCCAGTACTTC. Protein sequence: CASSHRGQLISVETQYF.

V is TRBV6-5 and J is TRBJ1-5; D is uncertain. This CDR3 is 13 amino acids long. V was cut by 0 bases and J by 5 bases, with 5 bases left in between. The germline V gene has CDR1 MNHEY and CDR2 SVGAGI. CDR3 DNA: TGTGCCAGCAGTTACTCGGCAGATCAGCCCCAGCATTTT. Translating gives CASSYSADQPQHF.

This rearrangement joins TRBV18 to TRBJ2-1; 12 bases match TRBD2. The CDR3 spans 15 residues. With V trimmed by 3 bases and J by 7 bases, 4 bases remained unmatched. Germline lookup yields CDR1 KGHSH and CDR2 LQKENI. CDR3 DNA sequence: TGTGCCAGCTCACCGAGCCTAGCGGGGGGGAATGAGCAGTTCTTC. It translates to CASSPSLAGGNEQFF.

The chain carries TRBV5-4 and TRBJ1-1, with TRBD1 matching over 8 bases. The CDR3 totals 15 residues. Germline assignment: CDR1 SGHNT and CDR2 YYREEE (reference sequence). The V and J ends lost 5 bases and 4 bases, in that order; junction bases with no gene match: 10. The CDR3 DNA sequence: TGTGCCAGCAGTCACCCGGGACAGGCGTCCACTGAAGCTTTCTTT. It codes for CASSHPGQASTEAFF.

This rearrangement joins TRBV7-2 to TRBJ2-5, with no clear D. Germline CDR1 reads SGHTA; CDR2 reads FQGNSA. Trimming removed 3 bases at V and 0 bases at J, with 14 bases between. The length of the CDR3 is 16 residues. The CDR3 region is CASSFLPGVYQETQYF. CDR3 in DNA: TGTGCCAGCAGCTTTCTACCCGGAGTTTACCAAGAGACCCAGTACTTC.

The chain is built from TRBV2 and TRBJ2-5, with 11 bases lining up with TRBD1. In germline, CDR1 is SNHLY, CDR2 FYNNEI. The length of the CDR3 is 15 residues. J lost 1 base, V lost 8 bases, and 6 bases had no gene match. CDR3 sequence reads: CASLTGTGGQETQYF. Written as DNA, the CDR3 is TGTGCCAGCCTAACGGGGACAGGGGGCCAAGAGACCCAGTACTTC.

CDR3 DNA sequence: TGTGCCACCAGTCTACAGGGCCTCGGGGAGCTGTTTTTT. Translating it yields CATSLQGLGELFF. This chain uses TRBV24-1 with TRBJ2-2; TRBD1 is a possible D gene (6 bases). Trimming shortened V by 6 bases and J by 7 bases, and 11 bases separated the two germline ends. The length of the CDR3 is 13 residues. Germline CDR1 and CDR2: KGHDR and SFDVKD.

This chain links TRBV18 with TRBJ1-1; D is uncertain. Deletions cut 3 bases from V and 1 base from J, with 6 bases between. The CDR3 contains 13 residues. Per the germline V gene, CDR1 is KGHSH and CDR2 is LQKENI. The CDR3 region is CASSPDWNTEAFF. The CDR3 nucleotides are TGTGCCAGCTCACCGGACTGGAACACTGAAGCTTTCTTT.

This chain uses TRBV7-3 with TRBJ2-3; 8 bases match TRBD2. This CDR3 contains 14 residues. The germline gives CDR1 SGHTA, CDR2 FQGTGA. With 5 bases clipped from V and 6 bases from J, the junction kept 7 bases outside the gene matches. CDR3 protein: CASSPSGGADTQYF. The CDR3 nucleotides are TGTGCCAGCAGCCCCTCGGGGGGGGCGGATACGCAGTATTTT.

This clone was detected once. The chain carries TRBV11-2 and TRBJ2-1, with a tentative D call TRBD2 (6 bases). The germline V gene encodes CDR1 SGHAT and CDR2 FQNNGV. V was shortened by 3 bases and J by 7 bases, with 16 bases between the two germline ends. CDR3 length: 15 amino acids. DNA of the CDR3: TGTGCCAGCAGCTTTGTGAGCGGGCGGGGTAATGAGCAGTTCTTC. Translation: CASSFVSGRGNEQFF.

This chain joins TRBV6-1 and TRBJ2-3; D is uncertain. The CDR3 is 16 amino acids. The V end lost 0 bases, the J end lost 2 bases, and 12 bases lay between the germline ends. CDR1 and CDR2 (germline): MNHNS, SASEGT. The CDR3 reads CASSEASKQPTDTQYF. The DNA of the CDR3 is TGTGCCAGCAGTGAAGCGAGTAAACAGCCCACAGATACGCAGTATTTT.